These T cell receptor beta chains were read from a single sample in a study of T cell responses to AZD1222 COVID-19 vaccine. Generated by immunoSEQ multiplex PCR, the TCRdb table keeps only in-frame clones and is missing some. The data show 95,000 to 150,000 clones, with 80% to 95% seen just once and around 15% held by the top ten. The starting material was peripheral blood, obtained on day 0 of AZD1222 vaccination. These TCRs come from an adult in good health. Each CDR3 is given without its conserved first and last residue. The order of the fields is J gene, clone size, V gene, CDR3 protein. Only part of the rows carry a size: once, few, many, or a class if the clone is expanded.

j_call: TRBJ1-5; clone_size: -; v_call: TRBV21-1; cdr3_aa: ASSKEGHTILRMSNQPQH
j_call: TRBJ1-4; clone_size: -; v_call: TRBV19; cdr3_aa: ASTPGRGRGGWSNEKLF
j_call: TRBJ1-1; clone_size: -; v_call: TRBV6-2/TRBV6-3; cdr3_aa: ASSYPGQGARTEAF
j_call: TRBJ2-3; clone_size: -; v_call: TRBV10-2; cdr3_aa: ASSPGTTPEETQY
j_call: TRBJ2-7; clone_size: -; v_call: TRBV9; cdr3_aa: ASSGGLAGVGHEQY
j_call: TRBJ2-3; clone_size: -; v_call: TRBV13; cdr3_aa: ASSSGLTTDTQY
j_call: TRBJ1-3; clone_size: -; v_call: TRBV3-1/TRBV3-2; cdr3_aa: ASSQGSGGSSTTNTIY
j_call: TRBJ2-7; clone_size: -; v_call: TRBV30; cdr3_aa: AWSSGYGDEQY
j_call: TRBJ1-1; clone_size: few; v_call: TRBV7-4; cdr3_aa: ASSLEDRAPDTEAF
j_call: TRBJ2-2; clone_size: -; v_call: TRBV18; cdr3_aa: ASSPARGYENTGELF